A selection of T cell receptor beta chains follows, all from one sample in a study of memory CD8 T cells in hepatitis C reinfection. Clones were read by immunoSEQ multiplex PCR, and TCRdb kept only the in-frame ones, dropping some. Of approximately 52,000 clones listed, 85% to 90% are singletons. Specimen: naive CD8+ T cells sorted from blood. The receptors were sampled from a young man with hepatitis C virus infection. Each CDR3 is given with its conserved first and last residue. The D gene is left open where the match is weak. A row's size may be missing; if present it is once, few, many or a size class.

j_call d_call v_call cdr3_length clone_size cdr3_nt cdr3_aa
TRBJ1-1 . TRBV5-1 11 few TGCGCCAGCACATTCGGCACTGAAGCTTTCTTT CASTFGTEAFF
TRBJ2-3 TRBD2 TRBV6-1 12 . TGTGCTTCTAGCGGCGTCACAGATACGCAGTATTTT CASSGVTDTQYF
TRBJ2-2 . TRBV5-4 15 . TGTGCCAGCAGCTTTCAGGGTGGGGTGACCGGGGAGCTGTTTTTT CASSFQGGVTGELFF
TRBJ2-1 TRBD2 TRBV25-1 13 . TGTGCCAGCAGTGTCGGACTAGCAAATGAGCAGTTCTTC CASSVGLANEQFF
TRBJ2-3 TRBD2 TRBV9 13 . TGTGCCAGCAGCTTCGGGGGGACAGATACGCAGTATTTT CASSFGGTDTQYF
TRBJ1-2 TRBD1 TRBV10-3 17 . TGTGCCATCAGTGATCCGACAGGGGGCGCCCCTAACTATGGCTACACCTTC CAISDPTGGAPNYGYTF
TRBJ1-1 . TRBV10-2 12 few TGCGCCAGCAGTGTTCAGGGCACTGAAGCTTTCTTT CASSVQGTEAFF
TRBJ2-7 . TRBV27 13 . TGTGCCAGCAGTTTAAGCATTTTGGACGAGCAGTACTTC CASSLSILDEQYF
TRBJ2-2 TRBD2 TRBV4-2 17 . TGTGCCAGCAGCCAAGATAGCGCTAGCGGGGGGAACCGGGAGCTGTTTTTT CASSQDSASGGNRELFF
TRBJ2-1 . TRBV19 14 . TGTGCCAGTAGCCCAGGGGCCTCAGGGAGTGAGCAGTTCTTC CASSPGASGSEQFF
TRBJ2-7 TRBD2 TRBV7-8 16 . TGTGCCAGCAGCTCCTTTGAGACTAGCTTAAGCTACGAGCAGTACTTC CASSSFETSLSYEQYF
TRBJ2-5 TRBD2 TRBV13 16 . TGTGCCAGCAGCTCGGGACTAGCGGGGGACCAAGAGACCCAGTACTTC CASSSGLAGDQETQYF
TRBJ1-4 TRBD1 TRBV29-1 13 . TGCAGCGTCGGGACAGGGGAAGGGGAAAAACTGTTTTTT CSVGTGEGEKLFF